Each of the 31 T cell receptor beta chains below was sequenced from the same sample in a study of blood T cell repertoires in COVID-19. Generated by immunoSEQ multiplex PCR, the TCRdb table keeps only in-frame clones and is missing some. The sample includes a few hundred thousand clones, about 88% of them seen just once. What was sequenced was peripheral blood. These receptor sequences come from a woman aged 60-75 years with COVID-19, enrolled during active disease.

This chain connects TRBV11-2 to TRBJ1-3; 10 bases are shared with TRBD1. This CDR3 region has 14 residues. V gave up 7 bases and J gave up 5 bases; unmatched junction bases: 5. Germline V gene sequence: CDR1 SGHAT, CDR2 FQNNGV. The CDR3 loop is CASKDRGSRNTIYF. DNA of the CDR3: TGTGCCAGCAAGGACAGGGGGAGCAGAAACACCATATATTTT.

The gene calls are TRBV7-9 and TRBJ1-3, with no clear D. Trimming took 5 bases from V and 0 from J, leaving 11 bases between them. The CDR3 length is 15 residues. Germline assignment: CDR1 SEHNR and CDR2 FQNEAQ (reference sequence). The CDR3 DNA follows: TGTGCCAGCAGCGAGGAAACTTACTCTGGAAACACCATATATTTT. Translated, it gives CASSEETYSGNTIYF.

The rearrangement links TRBV7-9 to TRBJ1-1; the match to TRBD1 covers 8 bases. The germline CDR1 and CDR2 sequences are SEHNR and FQNEAQ (reference sequence). CDR3 length: 16 amino acids. Trimming took 5 bases from V and 2 from J; bases not matched to a gene: 10. CDR3 in DNA: TGTGCCAGCAGCACATTACTCGGACAGGGAAACACTGAAGCTTTCTTT. Amino acid sequence: CASSTLLGQGNTEAFF.

The chain joins TRBV7-9 to TRBJ1-1, with D perhaps TRBD1 (6 bases). The CDR3 covers 15 residues. V gave up 1 base and J gave up 0 bases, with 9 bases separating them. Germline V gene data show CDR1 as SEHNR and CDR2 as FQNEAQ (reference sequence). The CDR3 loop reads CASSLGDIMNTEAFF. CDR3 in DNA: TGTGCCAGCAGCTTAGGGGACATAATGAACACTGAAGCTTTCTTT.

The chain links TRBV19 to TRBJ2-1; 8 bases are a match to TRBD2. Trimming cost V 7 bases and J 0 bases; bases outside gene matches: 11. The CDR3 has 17 amino acids. Germline CDR1 reads LNHDA; CDR2 reads SQIVND (reference sequence). CDR3 residues: CASIGTRGRSSYNEQFF. The CDR3 DNA sequence: TGTGCCAGTATTGGGACTAGGGGTAGGAGCTCCTACAATGAGCAGTTCTTC.

The chain recombines TRBV5-4 with TRBJ2-3; 10 nucleotides align to TRBD2. Germline V gives CDR1 SGHNT, CDR2 YYREEE (reference sequence). The CDR3 length is 18 residues. V shed 0 bases, J shed 0 bases, and the junction held 7 bases outside the gene matches. The CDR3 DNA reads TGTGCCAGCAGCTTGGACCTTCCTAGCGGGGGTAGCACAGATACGCAGTATTTT. This sequence encodes CASSLDLPSGGSTDTQYF. The whole variable domain, filled in from reference TRBV5-4 and TRBJ2-3, reads ETGVTQSPTHLIKTRGQQVTLRCSSQSGHNTVSWYQQALGQGPQFIFQYYREEENGRGNFPPRFSGLQFPNYSSELNVNALELDDSALYLCASSLDLPSGGSTDTQYFGPGTRLTVL.

The chain recombines TRBV5-4 with TRBJ2-1, with D maybe TRBD2 (5 bases). The V gene's germline CDR1 is SGHNT and CDR2 YYREEE (reference sequence). The V end was cut by 4 bases, the J end by 10 bases, with 15 bases between. The CDR3 has 13 amino acids. The CDR3 coding sequence is TGTGCCAGCAGCCCCCCGAGGGCAGGCGAGCAGTTCTTC. Amino acids: CASSPPRAGEQFF.

The chain uses TRBV2 and TRBJ1-2; tentatively, D is TRBD1 (5 bases). The CDR3 consists of 12 residues. Germline V gives CDR1 SNHLY, CDR2 FYNNEI. V lost 6 bases and J lost 4, with 9 bases in between. This chain's CDR3 is CASRDQGYGYTF. CDR3 nucleotide sequence: TGTGCCAGCAGGGACCAGGGCTATGGCTACACCTTC.

This clone was seen more than once but under ten times. V is TRBV12-3 or TRBV12-4 and J is TRBJ2-2; 8 bases are shared with TRBD1. The J segment lost 3 bases and the V segment lost 8 bases, leaving 2 bases of the junction unmatched. This CDR3 comprises 13 residues. The CDR3 reads CASDRGDTGELFF. CDR3 bases: TGTGCCAGCGACAGGGGAGACACCGGGGAGCTGTTTTTT.

The table lists this clone with many counts. The J gene is TRBJ1-6, the V gene TRBV6-2 or TRBV6-3; D might be TRBD1 (5 bases). The CDR3 has 18 amino acids. Germline V gene lookup returns CDR1 MNHEY and CDR2 SVGEGT. Trimming left V 6 bases short and J 0 bases short, with 18 bases between. In nucleotides, the CDR3 is TGTGCCAGCAGCCTTCTAGGGACTACGAGCTCCTATAATTCACCCCTCCACTTT. Encoded protein: CASSLLGTTSSYNSPLHF.

V and J are TRBV11-2 and TRBJ1-2, with D unresolved. CDR1 and CDR2 (germline): SGHAT, FQNNGV. The CDR3 has 13 amino acids. V was pared by 5 bases and J by 1 base, with 8 bases between. CDR3 sequence: CASSPGFNYGYTF. As DNA, the CDR3 is TGTGCCAGCAGCCCCGGGTTTAACTATGGCTACACCTTC.

The chain joins TRBV18 to TRBJ2-7, with 12 bases identical to TRBD2. V gave up 2 bases and J gave up 3 bases; unmatched junction bases: 5. Germline CDR1 KGHSH, CDR2 LQKENI. This CDR3 region has 16 residues. Here the CDR3 reads CASSPGGTSGLYEQYF. The CDR3 DNA sequence: TGTGCCAGCTCACCAGGAGGGACTAGCGGGCTCTACGAGCAGTACTTC. Drawing the rest from reference TRBV18 and TRBJ2-7, the complete variable domain is NAGVMQNPRHLVRRRGQEARLRCSPMKGHSHVYWYRQLPEEGLKFMVYLQKENIIDESGMPKERFSAEFPKEGPSILRIQQVVRGDSAAYFCASSPGGTSGLYEQYFGPGTRLTVT.

The rearrangement uses TRBV5-5 and TRBJ1-5; maybe TRBD1 (5 bases). Germline loops: CDR1 SGHKS, CDR2 YYEKEE (reference sequence). This CDR3 spans 15 amino acids. Trimming took 4 bases from V and 11 from J, leaving 22 bases between them. CDR3 amino acids: CASSPGASGGEAQHF. CDR3 in DNA: TGTGCCAGCAGCCCCGGGGCAAGCGGGGGGGAGGCCCAGCATTTT.

The chain employs TRBV11-2 and TRBJ2-7; the match to TRBD1 covers 7 bases. The germline gives CDR1 SGHAT, CDR2 FQNNGV. The CDR3 runs to 15 residues. The V segment lost 3 bases and the J segment 4 bases; nucleotides outside the gene matches: 9. In DNA, the CDR3 is TGTGCCAGCAGCTTGACCGGGACAGTAGGTTACGAGCAGTACTTC. It translates to CASSLTGTVGYEQYF.

This chain connects TRBV7-3 to TRBJ1-6; D is unclear. Trimming removed 5 bases from V and 6 bases from J, with 14 bases in between. In germline, CDR1 is SGHTA, CDR2 FQGTGA. This CDR3 spans 15 amino acids. CDR3 protein: CASSLLGPPNSPLHF. The CDR3 DNA reads TGTGCCAGCAGCCTACTAGGACCGCCTAATTCACCCCTCCACTTT.

The chain combines TRBV5-1 with TRBJ2-5; 9 bases match TRBD2. This CDR3 has 14 residues. The ends lost 4 bases at V and 3 bases at J; junction bases unmatched: 4. Germline values: CDR1 SGHRS, CDR2 YFSETQ. The CDR3: CASSRTSDKETQYF. CDR3 nucleotide sequence: TGCGCCAGCAGCCGGACTAGCGATAAAGAGACCCAGTACTTC.

The rearrangement links TRBV11-3 to TRBJ2-3, with D possibly matching TRBD2 (6 bases). CDR1 and CDR2 from the germline V gene are SGHNT and YENEEA. Deletions cut 2 bases from V and 0 bases from J, with 9 bases between. The CDR3 spans 15 residues. The CDR3 DNA sequence: TGTGCCAGCAGCTTACCGGGGGTGAGCACAGATACGCAGTATTTT. It specifies CASSLPGVSTDTQYF.

The chain links TRBV27 to TRBJ1-1; D may be TRBD1 (5 bases). The CDR3 has 15 amino acids. V was shortened by 2 bases and J by 1 base, with 11 bases between the two germline ends. Germline lookup yields CDR1 MNHEY and CDR2 SMNVEV (reference sequence). The chain's CDR3 is CASSLQGMPNTEAFF. CDR3 DNA: TGTGCCAGCAGTTTACAGGGAATGCCGAACACTGAAGCTTTCTTT.

In its sample, this clone was seen once. The CDR3 DNA follows: TGTGCCAGCTCCCCCACCGGAGGACTGGAGAACACCGGGGAGCTGTTTTTT. It codes for CASSPTGGLENTGELFF. V and J are TRBV18 and TRBJ2-2; maybe TRBD2 (5 bases). This CDR3 is 17 amino acids long. Trimming removed 6 bases from V and 1 base from J, with 18 bases in between. Germline-derived CDR1 and CDR2 are KGHSH and LQKENI.

Only one count was recorded for this clone. The V call is TRBV19, the J call TRBJ2-7; 13 bases align to TRBD2. Germline V gene data show CDR1 as LNHDA and CDR2 as SQIVND (reference sequence). Losses at the gene ends were 5 bases for V and 2 bases for J; bases not matched to a gene: 6. The CDR3 totals 16 residues. CDR3 nucleotides: TGTGCCAGTAGTCAGACTAGCGGGGGGATAACCTACGAGCAGTACTTC. Protein: CASSQTSGGITYEQYF.

This clone has at least ten counts. This chain connects TRBV2 to TRBJ1-6; 7 positions match TRBD1. Germline CDR1 is SNHLY and CDR2 is FYNNEI. Trimming removed 5 bases from V and 11 bases from J; junction bases left unmatched: 9. CDR3 length: 14 residues. CDR3 loop: CASSPRDSTAPLHF. The CDR3 region has the DNA TGTGCCAGCAGTCCCCGGGACAGCACGGCACCCCTCCACTTT.

This sequence joins TRBV7-9 and TRBJ1-2; D gene unclear. This CDR3 contains 13 residues. CDR1 and CDR2 from the germline V gene are SEHNR and FQNEAQ (reference sequence). V lost 1 base, J lost 5 bases, and 8 bases lay in between. In DNA, the CDR3 is TGTGCCAGCAGCTTAGGAGGAGTGTATGGCTACACCTTC. Encoded protein: CASSLGGVYGYTF.

The genes are TRBV14 and TRBJ1-4, with 7 bases that match TRBD1. The germline V gene has CDR1 SGHDN and CDR2 FVKESK. The V and J ends lost 1 base and 8 bases, in that order; junction bases with no gene match: 7. CDR3 size: 15 residues. CDR3 sequence: CASSQVTGWGEKLFF. In DNA, the CDR3 is TGTGCCAGCAGCCAAGTGACAGGGTGGGGCGAAAAACTGTTTTTT.

J is TRBJ2-3 and V is TRBV6-5; D is unresolved. V lost 6 bases and J 1 base, leaving 8 bases between the germline ends. The CDR3 spans 13 residues. Germline assignment: CDR1 MNHEY and CDR2 SVGAGI. CDR3 loop: CASSLPGTDTQYF. The CDR3 nucleotides are TGTGCCAGCAGCTTACCGGGCACAGATACGCAGTATTTT.

The DNA for the CDR3 is TGTGCCAGCAGGGGACAGGGGGCGTATAATTCACCCCTCCACTTT. As protein: CASRGQGAYNSPLHF. This sequence joins TRBV25-1 and TRBJ1-6; 12 positions match TRBD1. CDR1 is MGHDK, CDR2 SYGVNS, per germline. The CDR3 runs to 15 residues. V dropped 6 bases and J dropped 4; count of bases not matched to a gene: 1. The variable domain in full, with the rest retrieved from reference TRBV25-1 and TRBJ1-6, is EADIYQTPRYLVIGTGKKITLECSQTMGHDKMYWYQQDPGMELHLIHYSYGVNSTEKGDLSSESTVSRIRTEHFPLTLESARPSHTSQYLCASRGQGAYNSPLHFGNGTRLTVT.

Only one count was recorded for this clone. This chain connects TRBV29-1 to TRBJ2-1; possible D gene TRBD2, 5 bases. Trimming removed 5 bases from V and 6 bases from J, with 14 bases in between. Germline CDR1 reads SQVTM; CDR2 reads ANQGSEA. The CDR3 sequence is 13 residues long. DNA for the CDR3: TGCAGCGTTTTATCCCCGAGGGCCAATGAGCAGTTCTTC. Encoded protein: CSVLSPRANEQFF.

This rearrangement joins TRBV3-1 (or the pseudogene TRBV3-2) to TRBJ2-3; a weak D match, TRBD1 (6 bases). V lost 4 bases to trimming and J lost 5 bases, with 13 bases between them. The CDR3 length is 14 residues. CDR1 and CDR2 from the germline V gene are LGHDT and YNNKEL (reference sequence). CDR3 bases: TGTGCCAGCAGCCCCCGATCCAGGGGAGATACGCAGTATTTT. It codes for CASSPRSRGDTQYF.

The CDR3 is CASSDAARQNTEAFF. CDR3 DNA: TGTGCCAGCAGCGACGCCGCCAGACAGAACACTGAAGCTTTCTTT. J is TRBJ1-1 and V is TRBV11-3, with D unclear. The germline V gene encodes CDR1 SGHNT and CDR2 YENEEA. The germline V and J ends were trimmed by 5 bases and 1 base, with 14 bases remaining between them. The CDR3 is made up of 15 amino acids.

The V and J genes are TRBV5-1 and TRBJ2-5, with D uncertain. Germline lookup yields CDR1 SGHRS and CDR2 YFSETQ. The CDR3 sequence is 11 residues long. Trimming removed 3 bases at V and 4 bases at J, with 4 bases between. The CDR3 is CASSSSETQYF. CDR3 sequence (DNA): TGCGCCAGCAGCTCCTCAGAGACCCAGTACTTC. The complete variable domain, with remaining parts taken from reference TRBV5-1 and TRBJ2-5, reads KAGVTQTPRYLIKTRGQQVTLSCSPISGHRSVSWYQQTPGQGLQFLFEYFSETQRNKGNFPGRFSGRQFSNSRSEMNVSTLELGDSALYLCASSSSETQYFGPGTRLLVL.

The chain links TRBV15 to TRBJ1-2; the match to TRBD1 covers 8 bases. V shed 6 bases, J shed 3 bases, and the junction held 0 bases outside the gene matches. Germline CDR1 is LNHNV and CDR2 is YYDKDF (reference sequence). The CDR3 covers 12 residues. The CDR3 bases are TGTGCCACCAGGACAGGGGACTATGGCTACACCTTC. This gives the protein CATRTGDYGYTF.

The chain is built from TRBV7-2 and TRBJ2-1, with 7 bases aligning to TRBD2. J lost 0 bases, V lost 3 bases, and 5 bases had no gene match. The CDR3 sequence is 16 residues long. The germline CDR1 and CDR2 sequences are SGHTA and FQGNSA. The CDR3 is CASSFTWGGSYNEQFF. The DNA of the CDR3 is TGTGCCAGCAGCTTTACATGGGGGGGCTCCTACAATGAGCAGTTCTTC.